This TCR beta chain was obtained from a study of CD8 T cells in Susac syndrome (dated by TCRdb to between 2018 and 2021). The study in broad terms: Among the Susac syndrome patients who were sequenced, clinically active disease was present in more than 5 and clinical remission was observed in 8 or 9. At the time of blood withdrawal, Susac syndrome patients were either therapy-naive, taking corticosteroids (with some also receiving IVIg), or on IVIg alone. The study compared CD8+ T cell repertoire clonality among 11 to 12 healthy donors, around 14 Susac syndrome patients and roughly 15 multiple sclerosis patients. The study used repertoire sequencing to test whether antigen drove CD8+ T cell activation and differentiation in Susac syndrome.

The CDR3 covers 13 residues, taking in both the cysteine and the phenylalanine. Only the CDR3 DNA stays, 39 bases, in frame from base 1. V is trimmed back by 6 bases and J by 0 bases, and the junction contains 5 bases that no gene match accounts for. The germline V gene (reference sequence) specifies DFQATT as CDR1 and SNEGSKA as CDR2. Overall study results and their limits: Clonal expansion was seen in Susac syndrome CD8+ repertoires, peaking in CD8+ TEMRA cells and being greater in clinically active patients than in remitting ones. Roughly 15 Susac-specific public clones were identified in the total CD8+ repertoire, and about 5 Susac-specific public clones were identified in the CD8+ TEMRA repertoire. The number of individuals in the TCR sequencing and HLA analysis was recognized as being relatively small.

On this clonotype itself: No antigen is known for it. No base quality information exists; no much larger clone differs at one position.

RNA was extracted using the RNeasy kit, and about 0.5 to 1 ug of the RNA was reverse transcribed with random hexamers. The immunoSEQ multiplex PCR assay, which covers 54 Vbeta and 13 Jbeta segments, was used to amplify TCR beta CDR3 regions. PCR amplification bias was corrected using a synthetic template baseline for primer optimization and computational correction. The source study handled its data this way. Reads were assigned to V, D and J genes according to IMGT and analyzed in immunoSEQ Analyzer, with only productive sequences retained. Clonality was calculated as one minus the Shannon entropy normalized by log2 of the number of productive unique sequences. For each patient and control, public and private clones were evaluated among the 100 most prevalent clones. Susac-specific clones were defined as absent from healthy and MS cohorts, 1052 published viral clones and other ImmuneACCESS disease sequences. In TCRdb, the public reads were trimmed at Q25 with fastp and aligned with MiXCR, with productive beta chains retained. Merged by CDR3 protein, the rows form single entries marked with the most common genes and DNA. The authors' filters were not applied to this entry. The sample table records about 130,000 distinct CDR3 sequences; approximately 95% of these occur just once. The top ten clonotypes cover approximately 0.18% of the sample.

High-throughput TCR beta sequencing profiled peripheral blood CD8+ and CD4+ T cells from healthy donors, Susac syndrome patients and multiple sclerosis patients. Susac syndrome patients met recently defined diagnostic criteria for definite or probable disease. CD8+ TEMRA cells were enriched by FACS, while bulk CD8+ and CD4+ T cells were purified by magnetic negative isolation. Blood was drawn into EDTA tubes, processed within 24 hours, and PBMCs were isolated by density gradient centrifugation. PBMCs destined for TCR sequencing were cryopreserved in liquid nitrogen and later thawed in a 37 °C water bath. A purity of at least 90% was achieved for sorted or isolated CD4+, CD8+ and CD8+ TEMRA cells.

The source is a human donor with Susac syndrome. The chain employs TRBV20-1 and TRBJ2-7; the junction holds 7 bases that match TRBD2. Sequenced input: CD8+ T cells from PBMCs. CDR3 region: CSALADHSYEQYF. The DNA is as follows: TGCAGTGCGCTAGCGGATCACTCCTACGAGCAGTACTTC.